These 10 T cell receptor beta chains originate from one sample sequenced in a study of vaccination and CD4 T cells after COVID-19. The treatment here: roughly ten-day PBMC culture with coronavirus spike peptide pools or control peptides (ViraFEST assay). At the Johns Hopkins FTIC core, DNA taken from cultured CD4+ T cells was sequenced by way of the Oncomine TCR Beta short-read assay. TCRdb passed the PCR reads through MiXCR, listing each CDR3 protein once. Of 9,500 to 15,000 distinct CDR3 sequences listed, approximately 50% are singletons. Their antigen targets remain unknown. Material: CD4+ T cells from blood, cultured in vitro. All receptors derive from a human donor who had recovered from COVID-19.

This clonotype appeared a few times. J is TRBJ1-5 and V is TRBV6-1, with 9 bases that match TRBD1. Losses at the gene ends were 6 bases for V and 0 bases for J; bases not matched to a gene: 9. This CDR3 has 17 residues. Germline V gene lookup returns CDR1 MNHNS and CDR2 SASEGT. This CDR3 reads CASSLGQGTYSNQPQHF. The CDR3 DNA reads as TGTGCCAGCAGCCTCGGACAGGGGACTTATAGCAATCAGCCCCAGCATTTT.

This clonotype showed up just a few times. V is TRBV2 and J is TRBJ2-7, with 9 nucleotides matching TRBD2. This CDR3 region has 15 residues. Germline loops: CDR1 SNHLY, CDR2 FYNNEI. Trimming took 3 bases from V and 3 from J; bases not matched to a gene: 6. The CDR3 DNA is TGTGCCAGCAGTGACCATGGGACTAGCCGCTACGAGCAGTACTTC. This translates into CASSDHGTSRYEQYF.

In its sample, this clonotype was seen a few times. V gene TRBV19 combines with J gene TRBJ2-7; tentatively, D is TRBD2 (5 bases). The CDR3 contains 18 residues. V was pared by 3 bases and J by 0 bases, with 21 bases between. Germline V gene lookup returns CDR1 LNHDA and CDR2 SQIVND (reference sequence). CDR3 bases: TGTGCCAGTAGTATGAAATATGGGAGTAGCGTACACTCCTACGAGCAGTACTTC. It encodes CASSMKYGSSVHSYEQYF.

A few counts support this clonotype. The rearrangement links TRBV19 to TRBJ2-7; TRBD1 aligns across 8 bases. J was trimmed by 3 bases and V by 3 bases; bases with no gene match: 4. Looked up from germline, CDR1 is LNHDA and CDR2 is SQIVND (reference sequence). This CDR3 has 14 residues. The CDR3 nucleotides read TGTGCCAGTAGTATTAGTGGACAGGGCTACGAGCAGTACTTC. Protein sequence: CASSISGQGYEQYF.

There are a few counts of this clonotype. V and J are TRBV6-5 and TRBJ1-4; 12 nucleotides match TRBD1. This CDR3 comprises 17 residues. Germline-derived CDR1 and CDR2 are MNHEY and SVGAGI. The trim removed 2 bases at V and 7 bases at J, leaving 8 bases unmatched. The DNA for the CDR3 is TGTGCCAGCAGTTACCGGGACAGGGGGCCCCGGGGTGAAAAACTGTTTTTT. It codes for CASSYRDRGPRGEKLFF.

This clonotype occurred a few times. One junction end does not reproduce the germline sequence, and a read error may be involved. CDR3 loop: CASSGGGTGAFF. For the CDR3, the DNA is TGTGCCAGCAGTGGAGGGGGGACTGGAGCTTTCTTT. This rearrangement joins TRBV6-1 to TRBJ1-1; tentative D call: TRBD1 (6 bases). This CDR3 comprises 12 residues. Germline V CDR1 and CDR2: MNHNS, SASEGT.

This rearrangement joins TRBV15 to TRBJ1-1; 10 positions agree with TRBD1. The CDR3 is 18 residues long. The V and J ends lost 0 bases and 3 bases, in that order; junction bases with no gene match: 10. Germline values: CDR1 LNHNV, CDR2 YYDKDF (reference sequence). DNA of the CDR3: TGTGCCACCAGCAGAGATGTGGGGACAGGGGCGAGGGACACTGAAGCTTTCTTT. This sequence encodes CATSRDVGTGARDTEAFF.

The gene calls are TRBV7-2 and TRBJ2-6, with D perhaps matching TRBD1 (6 bases). V gave up 5 bases and J gave up 0 bases, with 8 bases separating them. The CDR3 totals 15 residues. Germline V gives CDR1 SGHTA, CDR2 FQGNSA. CDR3 in amino acids: CASSLDSSGANVLTF. The DNA of the CDR3 is TGTGCCAGCAGCCTGGACAGCTCTGGGGCCAACGTCCTGACTTTC.

In this sample, this clonotype turned up a few times. This rearrangement joins TRBV6-2 or TRBV6-3 to TRBJ2-3, with 11 nucleotides matching TRBD2. CDR3 length: 14 residues. Looked up from germline, CDR1 is MNHEY and CDR2 is SVGEGT. Losses at the gene ends were 8 bases for V and 4 bases for J; bases not matched to a gene: 5. The CDR3 reads CASVAGGSADTQYF. CDR3 coding DNA: TGTGCCAGCGTAGCGGGAGGGAGCGCAGATACGCAGTATTTT.

V usage is TRBV5-1 and J usage is TRBJ2-5; D unclear. Trimming cost V 5 bases and J 3 bases, with 5 bases left between them. Germline CDR1 is SGHRS and CDR2 is YFSETQ. The length of the CDR3 is 11 residues. CDR3 residues: CASSIKETQYF. In DNA, the CDR3 is TGCGCCAGCAGTATAAAAGAGACCCAGTACTTC.